These 27 T cell receptor beta chains were sequenced from one sample in a study of cytomegalovirus exposure and HLA in healthy donors. PCR was performed using 60 Vbeta and 13 Jbeta primers. The data were produced by immunoSEQ multiplex PCR, yet TCRdb's version contains in-frame clones alone and is incomplete. The sample lists 130,000 or so clones; 80% were seen once. Sample: PBMCs. These receptors came from a man aged 25 to 45 in good health and CMV-seronegative.

This clone was detected once. V is TRBV27 and J is TRBJ2-3, with 8 bases aligning to TRBD1. CDR1 MNHEY and CDR2 SMNVEV come from the germline V gene (reference sequence). The CDR3 totals 13 residues. The trim removed 8 bases at V and 2 bases at J, leaving 3 bases unmatched. The CDR3 DNA reads as TGTGCCAGCGGGACAGGCTTCACAGATACGCAGTATTTT. Residues: CASGTGFTDTQYF.

CDR3: CASSLDRYYEQYF. The CDR3 DNA reads TGTGCCAGCAGCTTGGACAGATACTACGAGCAGTACTTC. The V call is TRBV11-2, the J call TRBJ2-7, with D possibly being TRBD1 (6 bases). Trimming cost V 3 bases and J 3 bases, with 9 bases left between them. CDR1 is SGHAT and CDR2 is FQNNGV in the germline V gene. This CDR3 is 13 amino acids long. Variable domain in full (rest from reference TRBV11-2 and TRBJ2-7): EAGVAQSPRYKIIEKRQSVAFWCNPISGHATLYWYQQILGQGPKLLIQFQNNGVVDDSQLPKDRFSAERLKGVDSTLKIQPAKLEDSAVYLCASSLDRYYEQYFGPGTRLTVT.

V and J are TRBV6-6 and TRBJ2-3; weak D call: TRBD2 (5 bases). The CDR3 has 13 amino acids. The V end was cut by 2 bases, the J end by 8 bases, with 11 bases between. Germline CDR1 MNHNY, CDR2 SVGAGI (reference sequence). The CDR3 bases are TGTGCCAGCAGTTACGTCGAGGCGGGTACGCAGTATTTT. The encoded protein is CASSYVEAGTQYF.

Points on this clone: At one end, the junction sequence differs from germline, possibly due to a read error. The chain uses TRBV27 and TRBJ2-3; 10 bases fit TRBD1. The CDR3 has 12 amino acids. CDR1 is MNHEY, CDR2 SMNVEV, per germline (reference sequence). CDR3 region: CASSHGTGESIF. The CDR3, as DNA: TGTGCCAGCAGTCACGGGACAGGGGAATCCATTTTT.

The chain is built from TRBV4-3 and TRBJ2-1, with 11 bases matching TRBD2. The CDR3 has 18 residues. Germline lookup yields CDR1 LGHNA and CDR2 YSLEER. Trimming took 0 bases from V and 4 from J; bases not matched to a gene: 8. DNA for the CDR3: TGCGCCAGCAGCCAAGATACGGCTAGCGGGGGGCCATACAATGAGCAGTTCTTC. This codes for CASSQDTASGGPYNEQFF.

This clone was seen just once. The chain carries TRBV7-9 and TRBJ2-1, with 8 bases that match TRBD2. CDR1 and CDR2 from the germline V gene are SEHNR and FQNEAQ (reference sequence). Unmatched junction bases numbered 8, after V lost 2 bases and J lost 8 bases. The CDR3 is 15 residues long. CDR3 coding DNA: TGTGCCAGCAGCTTAATGGGACTAGTAATTCATGAGCAGTTCTTC. It translates to CASSLMGLVIHEQFF.

This chain links TRBV5-1 with TRBJ2-2; 7 bases are shared with TRBD2. V gave up 4 bases and J gave up 6 bases; unmatched junction bases: 18. The CDR3 has 18 amino acids. Germline V CDR1 and CDR2: SGHRS, YFSETQ. The CDR3 DNA follows: TGCGCCAGCAGCAACCGATGGATGGGGGGGGAGTCTCCCGGGGAGCTGTTTTTT. This encodes CASSNRWMGGESPGELFF.

V usage is TRBV28 and J usage is TRBJ1-4; D may be TRBD1 (5 bases). Germline V gene data show CDR1 as MDHEN and CDR2 as SYDVKM. CDR3 length equals 15 residues. The V gene lost 2 bases and the J gene lost 7 bases, with 14 bases spanning the gap. The DNA for the CDR3 is TGTGCCAGCAGTTTACTCCCAGGGCTCCTTGAAAAACTGTTTTTT. Translation gives CASSLLPGLLEKLFF. Full variable domain (outside the CDR3, taken from reference TRBV28 and TRBJ1-4): DVKVTQSSRYLVKRTGEKVFLECVQDMDHENMFWYRQDPGLGLRLIYFSYDVKMKEKGDIPEGYSVSREKKERFSLILESASTNQTSMYLCASSLLPGLLEKLFFGSGTQLSVL.

The genes are TRBV15 and TRBJ2-3; possibly TRBD1 for D (5 bases). V was cut by 0 bases and J by 6 bases, with 7 bases left in between. The CDR3 totals 13 residues. Germline V gene lookup returns CDR1 LNHNV and CDR2 YYDKDF (reference sequence). The CDR3 DNA follows: TGTGCCACCAGCAGAGATAAGGGGGATACGCAGTATTTT. It encodes CATSRDKGDTQYF.

The rearrangement joins TRBV27 to TRBJ1-2; D is perhaps TRBD1 (6 bases). The CDR3 loop spans 16 amino acids. V lost 4 bases and J lost 2, with 17 bases in between. CDR1 MNHEY and CDR2 SMNVEV come from the germline V gene (reference sequence). The CDR3 sequence: CASSSWDTINNYGYTF. Here the CDR3 DNA reads TGTGCCAGCAGTTCCTGGGACACGATAAACAACTATGGCTACACCTTC.

This clone appeared once. This chain connects TRBV6-6 to TRBJ2-7; 8 nucleotides match TRBD2. Per germline, CDR1 MNHNY and CDR2 SVGAGI (reference sequence). Losses at the gene ends were 6 bases for V and 0 bases for J; bases not matched to a gene: 4. The length of the CDR3 is 14 residues. The DNA of the CDR3 is TGTGCCAGCAGCTTAGCGGGGAGCTCCTACGAGCAGTACTTC. It codes for CASSLAGSSYEQYF.

This clone was picked up one time. The CDR3: CASSSTRSYYNEQFF. Written as DNA, the CDR3 is TGTGCCAGCAGTTCGACTAGATCCTACTACAATGAGCAGTTCTTC. This chain uses TRBV6-1 with TRBJ2-1; D possibly corresponds to TRBD2 (6 bases). V was clipped by 5 bases and J by 3 bases, with 14 bases between them. The CDR3 covers 15 residues. From germline, CDR1 is MNHNS and CDR2 SASEGT.

The chain combines TRBV19 with TRBJ2-6; 8 bases fit TRBD1. This CDR3 contains 15 residues. From germline, CDR1 is LNHDA and CDR2 SQIVND (reference sequence). The trim removed 4 bases at V and 4 bases at J, leaving 3 bases unmatched. Here the CDR3 DNA reads TGTGCCAGTAGTAGGACAGGGTCCGGGGCCAACGTCCTGACTTTC. This gives the protein CASSRTGSGANVLTF.

The chain combines TRBV28 with TRBJ2-1, with 7 bases lining up with TRBD2. The CDR3 extends over 15 amino acids. The J segment lost 2 bases and the V segment lost 3 bases, leaving 4 bases of the junction unmatched. Germline V gene sequence: CDR1 MDHEN, CDR2 SYDVKM. This CDR3 is CASSFWGGTYNEQFF. CDR3 in DNA: TGTGCCAGCAGTTTTTGGGGGGGGACCTACAATGAGCAGTTCTTC. The full variable domain, its missing parts supplied by reference TRBV28 and TRBJ2-1, is DVKVTQSSRYLVKRTGEKVFLECVQDMDHENMFWYRQDPGLGLRLIYFSYDVKMKEKGDIPEGYSVSREKKERFSLILESASTNQTSMYLCASSFWGGTYNEQFFGPGTRLTVL.

The chain couples TRBV7-2 to TRBJ2-5; 8 nucleotides agree with TRBD1. This CDR3 has 14 amino acids. V dropped 4 bases and J dropped 5; count of bases not matched to a gene: 6. Germline V lookup: CDR1 SGHTA, CDR2 FQGNSA. The chain's CDR3 is CASSWTGKWETQYF. CDR3 coding DNA: TGTGCCAGCAGCTGGACAGGGAAATGGGAGACCCAGTACTTC.

The V and J genes are TRBV2 and TRBJ2-1; 14 nucleotides line up with TRBD2. Germline CDR1 SNHLY, CDR2 FYNNEI. This CDR3 has 14 residues. V trimming: 9 bases; J trimming: 9 bases; junction bases outside the gene matches: 7. The CDR3 region has the DNA TGTGCCAGACCTGGGACTAGCGGGAGTCGTGAGCAGTTCTTC. It encodes CARPGTSGSREQFF.

The V gene is TRBV7-9, the J gene TRBJ2-2; 13 nucleotides align to TRBD2. The CDR3 extends over 18 amino acids. CDR1 and CDR2 from the germline V gene are SEHNR and FQNEAQ (reference sequence). After removal of 4 bases from V and 7 bases from J, the junction contained 12 bases not matched to a gene. The CDR3 bases are TGTGCCAGCAGCTCCCTTCGGACTAGCGGGAGTTCCATCGGGGAGCTGTTTTTT. Protein sequence: CASSSLRTSGSSIGELFF.

The chain carries TRBV9 and TRBJ2-1; possibly TRBD2 for D (5 bases). CDR3 length equals 12 residues. Trimming removed 0 bases at V and 15 bases at J, with 13 bases between. Germline loops: CDR1 SGDLS, CDR2 YYNGEE. The CDR3 spells CASSVAYDYRFF. CDR3 DNA sequence: TGTGCCAGCAGCGTAGCTTATGACTATAGGTTCTTC.

This chain connects TRBV7-2 to TRBJ1-5; D is possibly TRBD1 (6 bases). This CDR3 has 12 residues. The germline CDR1 and CDR2 sequences are SGHTA and FQGNSA. V lost 5 bases to trimming and J lost 9 bases, with 11 bases between them. The CDR3 loop is CASSIVQGPQHF. The CDR3 coding sequence is TGTGCCAGCAGCATTGTACAGGGGCCCCAGCATTTT.

This sequence joins TRBV28 and TRBJ2-2; D possibly corresponds to TRBD2 (6 bases). Between the trimmed V and J ends, which lost 6 bases and 1 base, there was a span of 18 bases. This CDR3 is 17 amino acids long. CDR1 and CDR2 from the germline V gene are MDHEN and SYDVKM. The CDR3, as DNA: TGTGCCAGCAGGGGAGGCCCTAGCTCGGGGAACACCGGGGAGCTGTTTTTT. Translated: CASRGGPSSGNTGELFF.

In its sample, this clone was seen a few times. The genes are TRBV5-1 and TRBJ1-3; weak D call: TRBD1 (5 bases). The V end lost 0 bases, the J end lost 1 base, and 11 bases lay between the germline ends. This CDR3 has 16 residues. Germline V CDR1 and CDR2: SGHRS, YFSETQ. In DNA, the CDR3 is TGCGCCAGCAGCTTGGGGCAGGGAGGTTCTGGAAACACCATATATTTT. This translates into CASSLGQGGSGNTIYF.

This clone was picked up a small number of times. The V call is TRBV11-2, the J call TRBJ2-7, with D perhaps TRBD1 (6 bases). The CDR3 sequence is 15 residues long. CDR1 and CDR2 (germline): SGHAT, FQNNGV. V dropped 2 bases and J dropped 5 bases, with 16 bases sitting between them. CDR3 amino acids: CASSLRARGYNEQYF. Here the CDR3 DNA reads TGTGCCAGCAGCTTAAGGGCCAGGGGTTACAACGAGCAGTACTTC.

The chain combines TRBV10-3 with TRBJ1-1, with 9 nucleotides matching TRBD1. V shed 10 bases, J shed 0 bases, and the junction held 9 bases outside the gene matches. The CDR3 contains 15 residues. The germline gives CDR1 ENHRY, CDR2 SYGVKD. The CDR3 coding sequence is TGTGCCACCCTACGGGGACAGGGTCTGAACACTGAAGCTTTCTTT. This sequence encodes CATLRGQGLNTEAFF.

On this clone itself: Other DNA sequences from this sample encode an identical CDR3 as well. The J gene is TRBJ1-6, the V gene TRBV2; D unclear. Trimming left V 7 bases short and J 5 bases short, with 18 bases between. The germline gives CDR1 SNHLY, CDR2 FYNNEI. The CDR3 loop spans 16 amino acids. Written as DNA, the CDR3 is TGTGCCAGCAAGAGAAGAGCCGCGCATGATAATTCACCCCTCCACTTT. Protein product: CASKRRAAHDNSPLHF.

This chain joins TRBV6-5 and TRBJ1-3; 7 bases fit TRBD1. CDR1 is MNHEY, CDR2 SVGAGI, per germline. The V segment lost 6 bases and the J segment 3 bases; nucleotides outside the gene matches: 8. The CDR3 length is 15 residues. CDR3: CASSPSRGIGNTIYF. In DNA, the CDR3 is TGTGCCAGCAGCCCTAGCAGGGGGATTGGAAACACCATATATTTT.

The rearrangement uses TRBV15 and TRBJ2-2, with 8 bases fitting TRBD2. Germline V gene sequence: CDR1 LNHNV, CDR2 YYDKDF (reference sequence). This CDR3 contains 15 residues. V was clipped by 4 bases and J by 7 bases; unmatched bases: 8. The CDR3 loop is CATSTLADNVGELFF. DNA of the CDR3: TGTGCCACCAGCACACTAGCGGATAACGTCGGGGAGCTGTTTTTT.

The chain links TRBV7-9 to TRBJ1-4, with 8 bases that match TRBD1. The CDR3 covers 14 residues. Germline assignment: CDR1 SEHNR and CDR2 FQNEAQ (reference sequence). V lost 3 bases, J lost 8 bases, and 5 bases stayed unmatched. CDR3 DNA: TGTGCCAGCAGCTTCTCGGGACAGGCGGAAAAACTGTTTTTT. Its protein product is CASSFSGQAEKLFF. Full variable domain (rest looked up from reference TRBV7-9 and TRBJ1-4): DTGVSQNPRHKITKRGQNVTFRCDPISEHNRLYWYRQTLGQGPEFLTYFQNEAQLEKSRLLSDRFSAERPKGSFSTLEIQRTEQGDSAMYLCASSFSGQAEKLFFGSGTQLSVL.